This is a list of T cell receptor beta chains from one sample in a study of blood T cell repertoires in COVID-19. TCRdb keeps only in-frame clones here, not all; method: immunoSEQ multiplex PCR. This sample carries under 300,000 clones, around 90% of them seen once, and the ten largest clones take around 0.9%. Material: peripheral blood. These receptors were collected from a man aged 25-45 years with COVID-19, enrolled during active disease. The CDR3 runs from the conserved cysteine through the conserved F or W. Each record gives: J gene, D gene, V gene, clone size, CDR3 protein, CDR3 DNA. The D gene is left open where the match is weak. The listing skips clone size in some rows; elsewhere it reads once, few, many or a size class.

>TRBJ2-7|-|TRBV29-1|-
CSVASPYEQYF
TGCAGCGTTGCGAGCCCCTACGAGCAGTACTTC
>TRBJ2-1|-|TRBV2|-
CASSVQGLTNNNEQFF
TGTGCCAGCAGTGTTCAGGGACTCACCAACAACAATGAGCAGTTCTTC
>TRBJ1-6|-|TRBV27|-
CASSAHFRTYSGSPLHF
TGTGCCAGCAGTGCACACTTCCGGACATATTCCGGTTCACCCCTCCACTTT
>TRBJ2-1|-|TRBV5-1|-
CASSLVGGETYNEQFF
TGCGCCAGCAGCTTGGTGGGCGGGGAGACCTACAATGAGCAGTTCTTC
>TRBJ2-5|TRBD2|TRBV5-1|-
CASSTQRGGGETQYF
TGCGCCAGCAGCACTCAGCGGGGGGGTGGTGAGACCCAGTACTTC
>TRBJ2-3|TRBD1|TRBV15|-
CATSSSTGGYTDTQYF
TGTGCCACCAGCAGCTCGACAGGGGGGTACACAGATACGCAGTATTTT
>TRBJ2-2|TRBD2|TRBV9|-
CASSAGGANTGELFF
TGTGCCAGCAGTGCGGGGGGCGCTAACACCGGGGAGCTGTTTTTT
>TRBJ1-2|-|TRBV27|-
CASSPFSNSRTNYGYTF
TGTGCCAGCAGTCCATTCTCCAACAGTCGCACTAACTATGGCTACACCTTC
>TRBJ2-5|TRBD2|TRBV5-1|-
CASSLGLAGGNQETQYF
TGCGCCAGCAGCTTGGGGTTAGCGGGGGGAAACCAAGAGACCCAGTACTTC
>TRBJ1-1|-|TRBV18|-
CASSPSIGDTEAFF
TGTGCCAGCTCACCCTCGATAGGAGATACTGAAGCTTTCTTT
>TRBJ1-1|-|TRBV19|-
CASKLRFGNTEAFF
TGTGCCAGTAAATTGAGGTTCGGCAACACTGAAGCTTTCTTT
>TRBJ1-2|TRBD1|TRBV9|-
CASSPDRGGGYTF
TGTGCCAGCAGCCCCGACAGGGGTGGTGGCTACACCTTC
>TRBJ2-5|-|TRBV19|-
CASSMSMDSSGTQYF
TGTGCCAGTAGTATGAGTATGGATTCCTCAGGGACCCAGTACTTC
>TRBJ2-1|-|TRBV6-4|-
CASSRDTSYNEQFF
TGTGCCAGCAGTCGGGACACCTCCTACAATGAGCAGTTCTTC
>TRBJ2-3|TRBD1|TRBV5-1|-
CASSPGQGFGTDTQYF
TGCGCCAGCAGCCCGGGACAGGGGTTTGGCACAGATACGCAGTATTTT
>TRBJ1-1|-|TRBV23-1|-
CANPGRESLMNTEAFF
TGCGCCAACCCAGGGAGGGAAAGTCTCATGAACACTGAAGCTTTCTTT
>TRBJ2-1|TRBD1|TRBV5-1|-
CASSLDRGQVEEQFF
TGCGCCAGCAGCTTGGACAGGGGGCAAGTAGAAGAGCAGTTCTTC
>TRBJ2-7|TRBD1|TRBV9|-
CASSPRPGQGTYEQYF
TGTGCCAGCAGCCCTCGACCGGGACAGGGAACCTACGAGCAGTACTTC
>TRBJ1-1|-|TRBV23-1|-
CASSDLTRCAFF
TGCGCCAGCAGTGATCTGACAAGATGCGCTTTCTTT
>TRBJ2-7|-|TRBV6-5|-
CASSYSSVSEQYF
TGTGCCAGCAGTTACTCTTCAGTATCCGAGCAGTACTTC
>TRBJ1-2|TRBD1|TRBV7-9|-
CASSLSTGGYGYTF
TGTGCCAGCAGCTTATCAACAGGGGGCTATGGCTACACCTTC
>TRBJ1-1|-|TRBV9|-
CASSVSVNTEAFF
TGTGCCAGCAGCGTATCGGTGAACACTGAAGCTTTCTTT
>TRBJ1-1|-|TRBV9|-
CASSMSGLSTEAFF
TGTGCCAGCAGCATGTCGGGGTTGAGCACTGAAGCTTTCTTT
>TRBJ1-2|-|TRBV14|-
CASSQAGRLSLGNGYTF
TGTGCCAGCAGCCAAGCGGGGAGGCTCTCCCTAGGAAATGGCTACACCTTC
>TRBJ2-2|-|TRBV11-2|-
CASSFLGDRGELFF
TGTGCCAGCAGCTTCCTAGGGGATCGAGGGGAGCTGTTTTTT
>TRBJ1-2|-|TRBV6-5|few
CASNPGRRVGGYTF
TGTGCCAGCAACCCGGGCAGGAGGGTTGGTGGCTACACCTTC
>TRBJ2-3|-|TRBV7-3|-
CASSLTRGDTQYF
TGTGCCAGCAGCTTGACGCGGGGAGATACGCAGTATTTT
>TRBJ2-7|TRBD1|TRBV5-5|-
CASNRDRGSNEQYF
TGTGCCAGCAACAGGGACAGGGGGTCTAACGAGCAGTACTTC
>TRBJ1-3|-|TRBV2|-
CASRGRGRHSGNTIYF
TGTGCCAGCAGGGGCAGGGGCCGCCACTCTGGAAACACCATATATTTT
>TRBJ1-5|-|TRBV27|-
CASSRDTLGPQHF
TGTGCCAGCAGCCGGGACACGCTAGGGCCCCAGCATTTT
>TRBJ2-1|TRBD2|TRBV13|-
CASSLPAGGTYNEQFF
TGTGCCAGCAGTCTCCCCGCGGGGGGCACCTACAATGAGCAGTTCTTC
>TRBJ2-7|-|TRBV5-4|-
CASSLATGETYEQYF
TGTGCCAGCAGCTTGGCAACGGGAGAAACCTACGAGCAGTACTTC
>TRBJ1-4|-|TRBV6-4|-
CASSRGAGRGEKLFF
TGTGCCAGCAGCCGGGGGGCCGGGAGAGGAGAAAAACTGTTTTTT
>TRBJ1-6|-|TRBV11-2|-
CASSFSRDNSPLHF
TGTGCCAGCAGCTTCTCCCGAGATAATTCACCCCTCCACTTT
>TRBJ2-6|TRBD1|TRBV19|-
CASSHTGQAVGANVLTF
TGTGCCAGTAGCCACACAGGACAGGCGGTCGGGGCCAACGTCCTGACTTTC
>TRBJ1-2|-|TRBV7-9|-
CASSQENYGYTF
TGTGCCAGCAGCCAAGAGAACTATGGCTACACCTTC
>TRBJ2-5|-|TRBV9|-
CASSVGLSKETQYF
TGTGCCAGCAGCGTAGGTCTATCCAAAGAGACCCAGTACTTC
>TRBJ2-1|TRBD2|TRBV7-9|-
CASSPETGTSGGTWFF
TGTGCCAGCAGCCCAGAAACCGGGACTAGCGGGGGGACGTGGTTCTTC